The clone carrying this TCR beta chain appeared many times. What it binds is unknown. Germline-derived CDR1 and CDR2 are DFQATT and SNEGSKA (reference sequence). This CDR3 is built from 16 residues. Trimming pared 3 bases from V and 4 bases from J, leaving 21 bases between. The data were taken from a study of T cells after yellow fever vaccination. Whole-study context: Preparation of the low-cell-number fractions used SMART-Seq v4 Ultra Low Input.

TCRdb passed the 5' RACE reads through MiXCR, listing each CDR3 protein once. The table lists hundreds of thousands of distinct CDR3 sequences, roughly 3.5% of them singletons. Study-wide points: Shared CD4/CD8 clonotypes were a small share, likely from convergent recombination.

The chain joins TRBV20-1 to TRBJ1-2, with D unclear. The sample was PBMCs, taken on the day of the yellow fever booster vaccination. This clonotype originated in a man in his late teens or twenties who received the YFV17D yellow fever vaccine. CDR3 nucleotides: TGCAGTGCTAGCACCCAGAGGAGAGGAGTCGGCTATGGCTACACCTTC. Residues: CSASTQRRGVGYGYTF.